These 9 T cell receptor beta chains share one sample of origin, sequenced in a study of T cells expressing NK-cell markers (dated by TCRdb to 2018 to 2020). The method behind the library was 5' RACE. These reads were obtained on an Illumina HiSeq 2000. After the reads were reprocessed by TCRdb, one entry was made per CDR3 protein sequence, with no DNA. The sample table on file contains about 460,000 distinct CDR3 sequences. The ten top clones hold 1.4% to 1.5% of the sample. Sequencing was carried out using blood T cells: a sorted CD56 or NKG2C T cell subset, CD4+ or CD8+ T cells, or bulk PBMC T cells (not recorded which). These receptors all come from a woman aged 45-65 years in good health. Donor details come from another sample of the same person, matched by shared clones.

The rearrangement uses TRBV10-3 and TRBJ1-1; TCRdb calls TRBD1, which cannot be checked without DNA. The CDR3 runs to 14 residues. From germline, CDR1 is ENHRY and CDR2 SYGVKD. CDR3 amino acids: CAISGIGGNTEAFF.

CDR3 amino acids: CASSLGGTGVPDTQYF. V and J are TRBV5-1 and TRBJ2-3; TCRdb's assignment of TRBD1 cannot be checked, as there is no DNA. The V gene's germline CDR1 is SGHRS and CDR2 YFSETQ. This CDR3 has 16 residues.

The genes are TRBV11-2 and TRBJ1-3. Germline assignment: CDR1 SGHAT and CDR2 FQNNGV. The CDR3 contains 15 residues. This chain's CDR3 is CASSPNLNSGNTIYF. Based on the CDR3 plus reference TRBV11-2 and TRBJ1-3, the full variable domain is EAGVAQSPRYKIIEKRQSVAFWCNPISGHATLYWYQQILGQGPKLLIQFQNNGVVDDSQLPKDRFSAERLKGVDSTLKIQPAKLEDSAVYLCASSPNLNSGNTIYFGEGSWLTVV.

This rearrangement joins TRBV6-2 or TRBV6-3 to TRBJ2-7. Germline values: CDR1 MNHEY, CDR2 SVGEGT. The CDR3 is 14 amino acids. The CDR3 protein is CASSYVGVSYEQYF.

This sequence joins TRBV5-1 and TRBJ2-5; TCRdb gives TRBD2 as the D gene, but with no DNA this cannot be confirmed. The CDR3 is 17 residues long. Per the germline V gene, CDR1 is SGHRS and CDR2 is YFSETQ. CDR3 region: CASSLELLAGTQETQYF.

This sequence joins TRBV7-2 and TRBJ2-3. The V gene's germline CDR1 is SGHTA and CDR2 FQGNSA. The CDR3 totals 16 residues. This chain's CDR3 is CASSLDRPGVTDTQYF.

The gene calls are TRBV10-3 and TRBJ2-1. Per germline, CDR1 ENHRY and CDR2 SYGVKD. This CDR3 is 14 amino acids long. CDR3 in amino acids: CAISDWQPYNEQFF.

The gene calls are TRBV12-5 and TRBJ2-2; the D call of TRBD1 rests on TCRdb alone, since no DNA is present to check it. This CDR3 contains 17 residues. Germline CDR1 and CDR2: LGHNT and FRNRAP. Here the CDR3 reads CASGLVQGQGRTGELFF. The variable domain in full, with the rest retrieved from reference TRBV12-5 and TRBJ2-2, is DARVTQTPRHKVTEMGQEVTMRCQPILGHNTVFWYRQTMMQGLELLAYFRNRAPLDDSGMPKDRFSAEMPDATLATLKIQPSEPRDSAVYFCASGLVQGQGRTGELFFGEGSRLTVL.

The chain has TRBV5-6 and TRBJ2-5; TCRdb picks TRBD1, but there is no DNA to check that call. The CDR3 sequence is 15 residues long. Germline lookup yields CDR1 SGHDT and CDR2 YYEEEE. The CDR3 sequence: CASSLPGQGLETQYF.